The TCR beta chain under discussion was sequenced for a study of blood T cell repertoires in COVID-19. About the research overall: Both acute and convalescent COVID-19 samples were obtained from the United States, Italy and Spain.

The protocol was immunoSEQ multiplex PCR, while the TCRdb copy is restricted to in-frame clones and leaves out a portion. The table has more than 70,000 clones, 88% seen once; the top ten hold 9.1%. CDR1 is MNHEY and CDR2 is SMNVEV in the germline V gene (reference sequence). The CDR3 extends over 15 amino acids. Trimming left V 4 bases short and J 8 bases short, with 20 bases between. The genes are TRBV27 and TRBJ1-2; TRBD1 might be the D (6 bases). This TCR came from a human donor in a cohort sampled during active COVID-19. Sequences were obtained from peripheral blood. CDR3: CASSSHQGKLWGYTF. CDR3 coding DNA: TGTGCCAGCAGTTCGCACCAGGGGAAACTATGGGGCTACACCTTC.